Listed here are 27 T cell receptor beta chains from one sample, sequenced in a study of T cell responses to AZD1222 COVID-19 vaccine listed by TCRdb under 2021. Library generation was performed with the immunoSEQ multiplex PCR assay. TCRdb re-hosts the immuneACCESS table, in-frame sequences only. Its copies lack some clones; in the studies checked, an unresolved V gene accounts for under half of them, and the cause for the rest is not known. The sample records some 160,000 clones, 85% to 95% of which are singletons. The top ten constitute approximately 0.97% of the sample. Interpreted using the paper, the time point label stands for: baseline before first vaccination. The source was peripheral blood, collected on day 0 of AZD1222 vaccination. The receptors originated from an adult in good health.

V usage is TRBV18 and J usage is TRBJ2-5; TRBD1 matches 11 bases. The CDR3 is 16 amino acids. Per germline, CDR1 KGHSH and CDR2 LQKENI. Trimming at V came to 2 bases and at J to 4 bases, leaving 6 bases not matched to a gene. This CDR3 is CASSPFRDRGGETQYF. Written as DNA, the CDR3 is TGTGCCAGCTCACCATTCCGGGACAGGGGGGGAGAGACCCAGTACTTC. Full variable domain (rest looked up from reference TRBV18 and TRBJ2-5): NAGVMQNPRHLVRRRGQEARLRCSPMKGHSHVYWYRQLPEEGLKFMVYLQKENIIDESGMPKERFSAEFPKEGPSILRIQQVVRGDSAAYFCASSPFRDRGGETQYFGPGTRLLVL.

This chain links TRBV19 with TRBJ1-2; 9 nucleotides match TRBD1. This CDR3 has 16 residues. With 5 bases clipped from V and 4 bases from J, the junction kept 11 bases outside the gene matches. Looked up from germline, CDR1 is LNHDA and CDR2 is SQIVND (reference sequence). The DNA for the CDR3 is TGTGCCAGTAGTTGGGATCCGGGACAGGGAGGCTATGGCTACACCTTC. It translates to CASSWDPGQGGYGYTF.

The CDR3 protein is CASSQAFMEQNSPLHF. CDR3 DNA sequence: TGTGCCAGCAGCCAAGCCTTCATGGAACAAAATTCACCCCTCCACTTT. The J gene is TRBJ1-6, the V gene TRBV4-2; D unresolved. The length of the CDR3 is 16 residues. The germline gives CDR1 LGHNA, CDR2 YNFKEQ. V was shortened by 1 base and J by 7 bases, with 14 bases between the two germline ends.

This clone was seen just once. The V gene is TRBV29-1, the J gene TRBJ1-1; 9 bases are shared with TRBD1. V lost 2 bases, J lost 5 bases, and 3 bases stayed unmatched. This CDR3 has 13 amino acids. CDR1 SQVTM and CDR2 ANQGSEA come from the germline V gene. Here the CDR3 reads CSVERDRETEAFF. CDR3 bases: TGCAGCGTTGAACGGGACAGGGAGACTGAAGCTTTCTTT.

The rearrangement joins TRBV5-1 to TRBJ2-2, with TRBD2 as a possible D gene (6 bases). The CDR3 contains 15 residues. Germline assignment: CDR1 SGHRS and CDR2 YFSETQ. Trimming stripped 0 bases from V and 3 bases from J, with 9 bases between. In DNA, the CDR3 is TGCGCCAGCAGCTTGGCACTAGCTGACACCGGGGAGCTGTTTTTT. Translated, it gives CASSLALADTGELFF.

This clone occurred once. V is TRBV6-6 and J is TRBJ1-2; 10 bases fit TRBD1. After removal of 2 bases from V and 8 bases from J, the junction contained 8 bases not matched to a gene. Germline-derived CDR1 and CDR2 are MNHNY and SVGAGI (reference sequence). The CDR3 contains 15 residues. The CDR3 spells CASSYRGTGEQGYTF. In DNA, the CDR3 is TGTGCCAGCAGTTACCGAGGGACAGGGGAGCAGGGCTACACCTTC.

This clone is a singleton in its sample. The chain has TRBV28 and TRBJ1-1; D uncertain. Germline V gene data show CDR1 as MDHEN and CDR2 as SYDVKM. The CDR3 contains 12 residues. The ends were cut back, 6 bases at V and 7 bases at J, with 12 bases in the middle. The CDR3 region has the DNA TGTGCCAGCAGGCCCCCGTTGGGTGAAGCTTTCTTT. It translates to CASRPPLGEAFF.

CDR3 sequence: CASSPPGGLHIFF. The CDR3 bases are TGTGCCAGCAGCCCCCCCGGGGGACTCCATATATTCTTC. The V gene is TRBV9, the J gene TRBJ2-1; weak D call: TRBD2 (6 bases). The CDR3 spans 13 residues. Per the germline V gene, CDR1 is SGDLS and CDR2 is YYNGEE. V was shortened by 4 bases and J by 16 bases, with 21 bases between the two germline ends. The variable domain in full, with the rest retrieved from reference TRBV9 and TRBJ2-1, is DSGVTQTPKHLITATGQRVTLRCSPRSGDLSVYWYQQSLDQGLQFLIQYYNGEERAKGNILERFSAQQFPDLHSELNLSSLELGDSALYFCASSPPGGLHIFFGPGTRLTVL.

The genes are TRBV11-2 and TRBJ2-1; a weak D match, TRBD1 (5 bases). V was trimmed by 7 bases and J by 4 bases, leaving 17 bases between them. The V gene's germline CDR1 is SGHAT and CDR2 FQNNGV. There are 15 residues in the CDR3. CDR3 protein: CASKGKGFPYNEQFF. The CDR3 bases are TGTGCCAGCAAAGGGAAGGGGTTCCCTTACAATGAGCAGTTCTTC.

This sequence joins TRBV5-6 and TRBJ1-2; D remains unclear. CDR3 length: 11 amino acids. Trimming left V 0 bases short and J 8 bases short, with 5 bases between. Looked up from germline, CDR1 is SGHDT and CDR2 is YYEEEE. CDR3 DNA sequence: TGTGCCAGCAGCTTGGGTGCCGGCTACACCTTC. This encodes CASSLGAGYTF.

The chain employs TRBV7-9 and TRBJ2-1; weak D call: TRBD1 (6 bases). The V gene's germline CDR1 is SEHNR and CDR2 FQNEAQ (reference sequence). Trimming took 5 bases from V and 9 from J, leaving 14 bases between them. CDR3 length: 13 amino acids. CDR3 in DNA: TGTGCCAGCAGCCACCGGGACACTATTGAGCAGTTCTTC. Encoded protein: CASSHRDTIEQFF. Variable domain in full (rest from reference TRBV7-9 and TRBJ2-1): DTGVSQNPRHKITKRGQNVTFRCDPISEHNRLYWYRQTLGQGPEFLTYFQNEAQLEKSRLLSDRFSAERPKGSFSTLEIQRTEQGDSAMYLCASSHRDTIEQFFGPGTRLTVL.

The chain uses TRBV4-1 and TRBJ2-7; a weak D match, TRBD2 (5 bases). The CDR3 is made up of 17 amino acids. V was cut by 0 bases and J by 0 bases, with 15 bases left in between. The V gene's germline CDR1 is MGHRA and CDR2 YSYEKL. The CDR3 sequence: CASSQDGGRRSSYEQYF. The CDR3 bases are TGCGCCAGCAGCCAAGATGGTGGCAGGAGGAGCTCCTACGAGCAGTACTTC.

In DNA form, the CDR3 reads TGTGCCAGCAGCCAACTAGCGGGGGAGACCTACGAGCAGTACTTC. Residues: CASSQLAGETYEQYF. This chain links TRBV7-6 with TRBJ2-7; 11 nucleotides align to TRBD2. CDR3 length: 15 residues. V was pared by 5 bases and J by 2 bases, with 5 bases of the junction left unmatched. Per germline, CDR1 SGHVS and CDR2 FNYEAQ.

V and J are TRBV14 and TRBJ1-2, with D maybe TRBD1 (5 bases). Germline V lookup: CDR1 SGHDN, CDR2 FVKESK. This CDR3 comprises 15 residues. The V gene lost 2 bases and the J gene lost 8 bases, with 18 bases spanning the gap. The CDR3 DNA sequence: TGTGCCAGCAGCCAAACACCCGGGGGGTATCGAGGCTACACCTTC. This translates into CASSQTPGGYRGYTF.

This chain uses TRBV6-2 or TRBV6-3 with TRBJ1-4, with TRBD1 matching over 9 bases. Per germline, CDR1 MNHEY and CDR2 SVGEGT. J was trimmed by 7 bases and V by 5 bases; bases with no gene match: 5. This CDR3 is 14 amino acids long. The CDR3 region has the DNA TGTGCCAGCAGTCCGGACAGGGGAGGTGAAAAACTGTTTTTT. Amino acid sequence: CASSPDRGGEKLFF.

The rearrangement uses TRBV7-8 and TRBJ1-4; D possibly corresponds to TRBD1 (5 bases). The CDR3 has 15 amino acids. Germline lookup yields CDR1 SGHVS and CDR2 FQNEAQ. Trimming removed 2 bases at V and 11 bases at J, with 18 bases between. The CDR3: CASSLLGGFMSKLFF. The CDR3 DNA sequence: TGTGCCAGCAGCTTATTGGGGGGATTCATGTCGAAACTGTTTTTT. Combining the CDR3 with reference TRBV7-8 and TRBJ1-4 gives the whole variable domain GAGVSQSPRYKVAKRGQDVALRCDPISGHVSLFWYQQALGQGPEFLTYFQNEAQLDKSGLPSDRFFAERPEGSVSTLKIQRTQQEDSAVYLCASSLLGGFMSKLFFGSGTQLSVL.

This chain connects TRBV7-9 to TRBJ1-4, with a tentative D call TRBD1 (5 bases). Germline-derived CDR1 and CDR2 are SEHNR and FQNEAQ (reference sequence). This CDR3 contains 15 residues. V was cut by 6 bases and J by 5 bases, with 16 bases left in between. CDR3 nucleotides: TGTGCCAGCAGACCAACCGACAGTACGAATGAAAAACTGTTTTTT. Translating it yields CASRPTDSTNEKLFF.

The chain couples TRBV19 to TRBJ1-5; D might be TRBD1 (5 bases). Trimming took off 4 bases at V and 0 bases at J, with 13 bases between the two ends. From germline, CDR1 is LNHDA and CDR2 SQIVND (reference sequence). The CDR3 extends over 16 amino acids. DNA for the CDR3: TGTGCCAGTAGTACACTTCGGGGGGATAGCAATCAGCCCCAGCATTTT. Its protein is CASSTLRGDSNQPQHF.

In regard to this clone: The junction and the germline gene differ at one end; a read error may be behind it. The chain is built from TRBV3-1 (or the pseudogene TRBV3-2) and TRBJ2-3, with 7 nucleotides matching TRBD2. Germline-derived CDR1 and CDR2 are LGHDT and YNNKEL (reference sequence). The CDR3 consists of 13 residues. The CDR3 DNA reads as TGTGCCAGCAGCCTGACTAGCACAGATGCGCAGTATTTT. Protein: CASSLTSTDAQYF.

The V call is TRBV7-8, the J call TRBJ1-2; no reliable D call. The CDR3 is 19 residues long. From germline, CDR1 is SGHVS and CDR2 FQNEAQ. V was shortened by 1 base and J by 5 bases, with 26 bases between the two germline ends. This chain's CDR3 is CASSLVVRFDQLRAYGYTF. DNA for the CDR3: TGTGCCAGCAGCTTAGTAGTACGGTTCGACCAACTGAGGGCGTATGGCTACACCTTC.

The chain couples TRBV18 to TRBJ1-5, with a possible D match to TRBD1 (5 bases). The germline gives CDR1 KGHSH, CDR2 LQKENI. Trimming shortened V by 2 bases and J by 9 bases, and 14 bases separated the two germline ends. The CDR3 is 14 amino acids. The DNA for the CDR3 is TGTGCCAGCTCACCAGAGGGGCCTCCTTGGCCCCAGCATTTT. Translating gives CASSPEGPPWPQHF.

The genes are TRBV27 and TRBJ1-2; D ambiguous. The germline V and J ends were trimmed by 6 bases and 0 bases, with 11 bases remaining between them. The CDR3 has 14 residues. The germline V gene encodes CDR1 MNHEY and CDR2 SMNVEV (reference sequence). The CDR3 sequence is CASSRRQANYGYTF. In DNA, the CDR3 is TGTGCCAGCAGCCGACGGCAGGCTAACTATGGCTACACCTTC.

The rearrangement joins TRBV2 to TRBJ1-1; D possibly corresponds to TRBD1 (5 bases). The CDR3 is made up of 13 amino acids. The germline V gene encodes CDR1 SNHLY and CDR2 FYNNEI. V was shortened by 5 bases and J by 0 bases, with 7 bases between the two germline ends. CDR3 region: CASSKDMNTEAFF. DNA of the CDR3: TGTGCCAGCAGTAAGGACATGAACACTGAAGCTTTCTTT.

The genes are TRBV18 and TRBJ1-3; 7 bases are shared with TRBD1. V lost 5 bases to trimming and J lost 1 base; unmatched junction nucleotides: 8. CDR3 length equals 16 residues. The germline gives CDR1 KGHSH, CDR2 LQKENI. The CDR3, as DNA: TGTGCCAGCTCAAAAAAGGACAGGCGATCTGGAAACACCATATATTTT. Translating it yields CASSKKDRRSGNTIYF.

The V and J genes are TRBV20-1 and TRBJ1-1; the D gene is possibly TRBD1 (6 bases). Deletions cut 3 bases from V and 11 bases from J, with 22 bases between. The CDR3 has 14 residues. CDR1 and CDR2 from the germline V gene are DFQATT and SNEGSKA (reference sequence). CDR3 residues: CSASLQGGARRAFF. The CDR3 bases are TGCAGTGCTAGTCTACAGGGTGGCGCACGACGGGCTTTCTTT.

About this clone: The sample carries other DNA sequences with the same CDR3. The genes are TRBV18 and TRBJ1-5, with D tentatively TRBD1 (5 bases). Germline CDR1 is KGHSH and CDR2 is LQKENI. V shed 3 bases and J shed 5 bases, with 8 bases lying between them. This CDR3 contains 13 residues. For the CDR3, the DNA is TGTGCCAGCTCACCGGGACGAGATCAGCCCCAGCATTTT. Residues: CASSPGRDQPQHF.

The V gene is TRBV18, the J gene TRBJ1-1; D uncertain. V gave up 5 bases and J gave up 0 bases, with 16 bases separating them. This CDR3 contains 16 residues. Germline V lookup: CDR1 KGHSH, CDR2 LQKENI. The CDR3 reads CASSMDTGMLNTEAFF. The DNA for the CDR3 is TGTGCCAGCTCAATGGATACCGGGATGTTGAACACTGAAGCTTTCTTT. The whole variable domain, remainder taken from reference TRBV18 and TRBJ1-1, is NAGVMQNPRHLVRRRGQEARLRCSPMKGHSHVYWYRQLPEEGLKFMVYLQKENIIDESGMPKERFSAEFPKEGPSILRIQQVVRGDSAAYFCASSMDTGMLNTEAFFGQGTRLTVV.